This T cell receptor (beta chain) was observed in a study of T cell responses to AZD1222 COVID-19 vaccine. Study background: Second-dose timings of about 4 or about 12 weeks were pooled.

V lost 4 bases to trimming and J lost 0 bases, with 14 bases between them. The germline gives CDR1 SGHVS, CDR2 FQNEAQ. The CDR3 runs 16 residues. The protocol was immunoSEQ multiplex PCR, while the TCRdb copy is restricted to in-frame clones and leaves out a portion. Of 150,000 to 200,000 clones in the sample, 85% to 90% are singletons; the top ten hold approximately 6.9%. This TCR came from an adult in good health. The specimen was peripheral blood, collected on day 0 of AZD1222 vaccination. V and J are TRBV7-8 and TRBJ2-3; D unresolved. The CDR3 nucleotides read TGTGCCAGCAGCTCAGACCCGGGTCCAAGCACAGATACGCAGTATTTT. It specifies CASSSDPGPSTDTQYF.